This passage covers 20 T cell receptor beta chains from one sample sequenced in a study of Graves' ophthalmopathy and Graves' hyperthyroidism. The study amplified TCR beta CDR3 regions using RNA transcripts. HTBI primers served in a first-round RT-PCR, which a second-round multiplex PCR followed. TCRdb processed the multiplex PCR reads anew with MiXCR; each CDR3 protein has one entry. The data hold roughly 480,000 distinct CDR3 sequences, with 13% to 15% observed a single time. Sequenced material: blood. The receptor set was obtained from a woman aged 30 to 39 with Graves' ophthalmopathy.

At least ten counts were recorded for this clonotype. This chain uses TRBV29-1 with TRBJ1-1; no clear D. The CDR3 spans 11 residues. Germline CDR1 is SQVTM and CDR2 is ANQGSEA. Between the trimmed V and J ends, which lost 6 bases and 6 bases, there was a span of 11 bases. CDR3 sequence (DNA): TGCAGCGTCGTGAAAATCTCTGAAGCTTTCTTT. Its protein product is CSVVKISEAFF. The variable domain in full, with the rest retrieved from reference TRBV29-1 and TRBJ1-1, is SAVISQKPSRDICQRGTSLTIQCQVDSQVTMMFWYRQQPGQSLTLIATANQGSEATYESGFVIDKFPISRPNLTFSTLTVSNMSPEDSSIYLCSVVKISEAFFGQGTRLTVV.

This clonotype was detected many times. The CDR3 spells CASSLARGLAGSEQYF. CDR3 in DNA: TGTGCCAGCAGTTTAGCCCGGGGACTAGCGGGGAGCGAGCAGTACTTC. The rearrangement joins TRBV12-3 or TRBV12-4 to TRBJ2-7; 13 bases are shared with TRBD2. CDR3 length: 16 amino acids. V gave up 0 bases and J gave up 6 bases; unmatched junction bases: 5.

Ten or more counts support this clonotype. CDR3 nucleotide sequence: TGTGCCAGCAGTTTGGTTTGGGAGAATGATGAAGCTTTCTTT. It encodes CASSLVWENDEAFF. This sequence joins TRBV12-3 or TRBV12-4 and TRBJ1-1, with D unresolved. Trimming shortened V by 3 bases and J by 7 bases, and 15 bases separated the two germline ends. The CDR3 has 14 amino acids.

This clonotype was recorded at least ten times. The chain recombines TRBV12-3 or TRBV12-4 with TRBJ1-2; TRBD1 matches at 7 bases. V shed 4 bases, J shed 2 bases, and the junction held 10 bases outside the gene matches. The CDR3 runs to 16 residues. The CDR3 DNA follows: TGTGCCAGCAGTTCCGTTGGGGAGGGGGCGAACTATGGCTACACCTTC. This codes for CASSSVGEGANYGYTF.

This clonotype was counted at least ten times. V is TRBV5-1 and J is TRBJ2-5; the D gene is possibly TRBD2 (7 bases). This CDR3 contains 14 residues. Trimming took 6 bases from V and 5 from J, leaving 17 bases between them. CDR1 and CDR2 (germline): SGHRS, YFSETQ. The CDR3 spells CASTPGGGAETQYF. For the CDR3, the DNA is TGCGCCAGCACCCCCGGTGGGGGGGCCGAGACCCAGTACTTC.

Note on this clonotype: A much larger clone lies a single base off, so this may be a read error. The genes are TRBV12-3 or TRBV12-4 and TRBJ2-7; D is possibly TRBD1 (6 bases). The CDR3 runs 17 residues. The CDR3, as DNA: TGTGACAGCAGTTTTCGCGGTCAGGGGCCCTCTGGCTACGAGCAGTACTTC. The encoded protein is CDSSFRGQGPSGYEQYF.

This clonotype came up many times. The chain has TRBV3-1 and TRBJ1-2; D is undetermined. V was pared by 8 bases and J by 4 bases, with 14 bases between. Germline-derived CDR1 and CDR2 are LGHDT and YNNKEL (reference sequence). The CDR3 is 13 residues long. CDR3 region: CASQDGTLYGYTF. In nucleotides, the CDR3 is TGTGCCAGCCAGGACGGAACGCTCTATGGCTACACCTTC.

This clonotype was seen ten or more times. This chain joins TRBV9 and TRBJ2-5; possibly TRBD2 for D (7 bases). Looked up from germline, CDR1 is SGDLS and CDR2 is YYNGEE. This CDR3 spans 16 amino acids. V was cut by 0 bases and J by 5 bases, with 17 bases left in between. The DNA for the CDR3 is TGTGCCAGCAGCGTAGCTGGGGGAGGGGGAATTGAGACCCAGTACTTC. It translates to CASSVAGGGGIETQYF.

The count of this clonotype is one. This sequence may be a read error, since a much larger clone differs from it by one base. The CDR3 bases are TGTGCCAGGTCACCTCGGGATTACGACGAGCAGTACTTC. Protein sequence: CARSPRDYDEQYF. The chain joins TRBV18 to TRBJ2-7; D perhaps matches TRBD2 (5 bases). This CDR3 has 13 amino acids. The germline gives CDR1 KGHSH, CDR2 LQKENI.

The V and J genes are TRBV12-3 or TRBV12-4 and TRBJ1-1; D is ambiguous. The CDR3 spans 16 residues. V was pared by 3 bases and J by 5 bases, with 19 bases between. CDR3 in amino acids: CASSFGGQIGWTEAFF. The CDR3 DNA is TGTGCCAGCAGTTTCGGCGGCCAAATTGGGTGGACTGAAGCTTTCTTT.

This clonotype was recorded many times. The CDR3 sequence is CSARGEGARTYEQYF. The CDR3 coding sequence is TGCAGTGCTAGAGGGGAGGGGGCAAGGACCTACGAGCAGTACTTC. This chain uses TRBV20-1 with TRBJ2-7, with D perhaps matching TRBD1 or TRBD2 (7 bases each). The CDR3 is 15 amino acids. Per germline, CDR1 DFQATT and CDR2 SNEGSKA (reference sequence). V gave up 1 base and J gave up 2 bases, with 15 bases separating them.

CDR3 amino acids: CASSYTTEAEIGELFF. CDR3 sequence (DNA): TGTGCCAGCAGTTACACGACCGAGGCTGAGATCGGGGAGCTGTTTTTT. The V gene is TRBV6-5, the J gene TRBJ2-2, with D unresolved. V was cut by 2 bases and J by 7 bases, with 17 bases left in between. Germline V gives CDR1 MNHEY, CDR2 SVGAGI. The CDR3 extends over 16 amino acids.

This clonotype was seen repeatedly, ten times or more. The chain has TRBV19 and TRBJ2-7, with 7 bases identical to TRBD1. Germline values: CDR1 LNHDA, CDR2 SQIVND (reference sequence). After removal of 3 bases from V and 6 bases from J, the junction contained 5 bases not matched to a gene. The CDR3 runs 13 residues. CDR3 residues: CASSIGQASEQYF. Here the CDR3 DNA reads TGTGCCAGTAGTATCGGACAGGCTAGCGAGCAGTACTTC. Complete variable domain (other parts from reference TRBV19 and TRBJ2-7): DGGITQSPKYLFRKEGQNVTLSCEQNLNHDAMYWYRQDPGQGLRLIYYSQIVNDFQKGDIAEGYSVSREKKESFPLTVTSAQKNPTAFYLCASSIGQASEQYFGPGTRLTVT.

This clonotype was recorded at least ten times. The CDR3 nucleotides read TGTGCCAGCAGCACTCTGGGCCTTTATAGCAATCAGCCCCAGCATTTT. Its translation is CASSTLGLYSNQPQHF. The chain uses TRBV7-8 and TRBJ1-5, with D hard to call. Germline lookup yields CDR1 SGHVS and CDR2 FQNEAQ. The CDR3 is 16 residues long. The ends were cut back, 5 bases at V and 0 bases at J, with 14 bases in the middle.

There are many counts of this clonotype. The J gene is TRBJ2-2, the V gene TRBV24-1, with D unclear. Germline V gene data show CDR1 as KGHDR and CDR2 as SFDVKD. This CDR3 comprises 12 residues. Deletions cut 7 bases from V and 5 bases from J, with 7 bases between. CDR3 sequence: CATRTTTGELFF. The CDR3 nucleotides are TGTGCCACCAGGACCACGACCGGGGAGCTGTTTTTT.

The sample holds many counts of this clonotype. The gene calls are TRBV5-1 and TRBJ1-1; 9 nucleotides agree with TRBD1. There are 15 residues in the CDR3. Germline-derived CDR1 and CDR2 are SGHRS and YFSETQ. V dropped 4 bases and J dropped 3; count of bases not matched to a gene: 7. The chain's CDR3 is CASSVQGQGYTEAFF. The DNA for the CDR3 is TGCGCCAGCAGCGTCCAAGGACAGGGGTACACTGAAGCTTTCTTT.

The chain employs TRBV4-1 and TRBJ2-5; TRBD2 agrees at 10 bases. V was pared by 4 bases and J by 1 base, with 3 bases of the junction left unmatched. This CDR3 comprises 15 residues. In germline, CDR1 is MGHRA, CDR2 YSYEKL. The CDR3 loop reads CASSPSGRVQETQYF. CDR3 DNA sequence: TGCGCCAGCAGCCCTAGCGGGAGAGTCCAAGAGACCCAGTACTTC.

This clonotype was detected only a few times. DNA of the CDR3: TGTGCCAGTAGTGCCGCACTCCCGAGCAATCAGCCCCAGCATTTT. Protein: CASSAALPSNQPQHF. The chain links TRBV19 to TRBJ1-5; D gene ambiguous. V lost 5 bases, J lost 1 base, and 12 bases lay in between. Germline V CDR1 and CDR2: LNHDA, SQIVND (reference sequence). This CDR3 has 15 residues.

V usage is TRBV30 and J usage is TRBJ1-1; the D gene is possibly TRBD1 (5 bases). CDR1 GTSNPN and CDR2 SVGIG come from the germline V gene (reference sequence). The CDR3 sequence is 12 residues long. This chain's CDR3 is CAGGFGNTEAFF. The DNA of the CDR3 is TGTGCGGGGGGGTTCGGAAACACTGAAGCTTTCTTT.

A few counts support this clonotype. V is TRBV4-1 and J is TRBJ2-2; maybe TRBD2 (5 bases). This CDR3 is 12 amino acids long. Trimming took 4 bases from V and 7 from J, leaving 7 bases between them. The germline V gene encodes CDR1 MGHRA and CDR2 YSYEKL. In DNA form, the CDR3 reads TGCGCCAGCAGCCGCGGACTCGGGGAGCTGTTTTTT. Translating gives CASSRGLGELFF.